The TCR beta chain described here comes from a study of tumor-infiltrating lymphocytes in primary liver carcinoma (dated by TCRdb to between 2016 and 2019). Background on the whole study: Hepatocellular carcinoma (four) or combined HCC and intrahepatic cholangiocarcinoma (one) was present in the five patients, who were three men and two women aged 30 to 69 years. Samples yielded roughly 3.5 to 8 million productive TCRbeta reads; read depth did not differ significantly between tissue types. For each liver tumor, the study sampled five regions along with adjacent normal tissue and blood, and applied TCRbeta repertoire sequencing, expression microarrays and whole-exome sequencing. TCRbeta repertoire sequencing covered roughly 35 specimens from 5 patients: around 25 tumor regions, 5 adjacent noncancerous liver tissues and 5 peripheral blood samples. Agilent mRNA microarray profiling was performed on the roughly 24 tumor region samples to relate TCRbeta repertoire diversity to the local molecular phenotype. Tumors of the five patients were stage T1-T3 N0M0 with maximum diameters of roughly 4 to 11 cm. High reproducibility was observed for the technical replicate repertoires, with mean shared-clone rates approximately 0.9 and correlation coefficients above 0.95. The paper's findings and limits, for the study overall: Repertoire overlap was found to be higher between tumor regions (mean approximately 36%) than between tumor-adjacent (around 17%) or tumor-blood (around 15%) pairs, consistent with antigen-driven expansion. Because the samples were bulk and unsorted, CD4+ and CD8+ T cell repertoires could not be compared. Only about 7.5-25% of top clones were present in all five regions of a tumor, suggesting spatial heterogeneity of tumor-infiltrating T cells. With just a few patients in the study, the authors point out that the findings should be validated in a larger study. Only the TCR beta chain was sequenced, which likely underestimates true repertoire diversity because unpaired alpha chains were not captured. Compared with blood, tumors had a significantly larger share of the repertoire taken up by the top 250 clones (p = 0.039).

Total RNA and DNA were co-extracted from around 18-30 mg of bulk tissue with the AllPrep DNA/RNA mini kit, without cell sorting. Four to six patients with histopathologically diagnosed primary liver carcinoma underwent surgical resection in China between November 2015 and March 2016. Chronic HBV infection was present in the patients, and the patients were treatment-naive at sampling. Each tumor was sampled at five spatially separated regions: the superior, inferior, left-lateral and right-lateral poles and the tumor centre. More than 75% viable tumor cells were found by histology in every tumor sample. Each fresh piece of tumor and adjacent tissue was cut in two, with one half stored in RNAlater at -80 degrees C and the other half sent for histology. Details on this clonotype: Its antigen target is currently unknown. Likely a read error: the CDR3 ends without its conserved phenylalanine or tryptophan.

A constant-region primer and ProtoScript II reverse transcriptase were used to reverse-transcribe TCRbeta-specific cDNA from around 480 ng total RNA. Construction of the TCRbeta libraries relied on three nested rounds of multiplex PCR, following a slightly modified ARM-PCR procedure. Each of the first two PCR rounds ran for approximately 11 cycles and used multiplex TRBV1-TRBV30 forward primers together with a Cbeta reverse primer. Sample barcodes and Illumina adapters were added in a final 25-cycle PCR using Deep VentR polymerase. Before sequencing, amplicons of 200-500 bp were gel-purified using a QIAquick gel extraction kit. An Illumina HiSeq 2500 was used to sequence the TCRbeta amplicons with 250-bp paired-end reads. In the original analysis: Quality trimming of reads was performed with Trimmomatic v0.33, and paired reads were merged with FLASH v1.2.11 so that full CDR3 sequences could be recovered. MiGEC v1.2.1b assigned V, D and J germline segments to the rearranged TCRbeta sequences. VDJtools v1.0.0 computed clonotype statistics and Shannon-Wiener diversity indices. Except for diversity analysis, only the 250 most abundant clonotypes of each sample were used in subsequent analyses to reduce sampling bias. The public reads were reanalyzed by TCRdb: fastp trimming at Q25, MiXCR alignment, in-frame beta chains only. Each CDR3 protein gets just one entry, which takes the most common genes and DNA from the rows behind it. In this record, the V and J calls reflect TCRdb's handling and not the investigators' own analysis. For this sample there are about 110,000 distinct CDR3 sequences; roughly 85% appear just once. The ten largest clones capture about a fifth of the sample.

Both ends counted, the CDR3 spans 17 residues. The retained sequence is limited to the CDR3, 51 bases, with the frame set at the first base. The germline V gene (reference sequence) supplies CDR1 SGHNT and CDR2 YYREEE. The rearrangement combines TRBV5-4 with TRBJ2-1, with TRBD2 matching 12 junction bases. This sequence was found in a man in his forties with primary liver carcinoma and hepatitis B virus infection. The sequencing input was liver tumor tissue from sampling region 3. The sample's cell subset or site, from its label and the paper: tumor region T3, left-lateral pole. The CDR3 amino acid sequence is: CAGSLGPGLAGYNEQFS. The nucleotides read TGTGCCGGCAGCTTGGGGCCGGGACTAGCGGGCTACAATGAGCAGTTCTCC.